This T cell receptor beta chain originates from a study of beta chain features in type 1 diabetes. Study-wide background: All samples together contributed about 100,000,000 sorted cells for examination. General study results and limits: A potential PCR bias toward shorter templates would be equal in patient and control samples. In all four CD4+ subsets, TCRB CDR3 length was significantly, moderately reduced in type 1 diabetes.

Around 0.12 L of blood, on average, came from one heparinised draw per donor. It was via CD45RO/CCR7/CD25/CD127/CD95/CD27 that CD4+ naive, central memory, regulatory and stem cell-like memory cells were sorted. Worth noting for this clone: Its specificity is unknown.

Sequenced material consisted of expressed TCRB transcripts (all of the isolated RNA was reverse transcribed). Assay used: immunoSEQ multiplex PCR; TCRdb lists only in-frame clones, some missing. The sample includes 310,000 or so clones, around 16% of them seen just once. The specimen sequenced was naive CD4+ T cells from blood. This receptor was taken from a man aged 18 to 29 with type 1 diabetes.

DNA of the CDR3: TGCGCCAGCAACGGGAACACTGAAGCTTTCTTT. Its protein is CASNGNTEAFF. The chain couples TRBV5-1 to TRBJ1-1; D remains ambiguous. V was clipped by 6 bases and J by 1 base, with 4 bases between them. The CDR3 spans 11 residues. The germline gives CDR1 SGHRS, CDR2 YFSETQ.